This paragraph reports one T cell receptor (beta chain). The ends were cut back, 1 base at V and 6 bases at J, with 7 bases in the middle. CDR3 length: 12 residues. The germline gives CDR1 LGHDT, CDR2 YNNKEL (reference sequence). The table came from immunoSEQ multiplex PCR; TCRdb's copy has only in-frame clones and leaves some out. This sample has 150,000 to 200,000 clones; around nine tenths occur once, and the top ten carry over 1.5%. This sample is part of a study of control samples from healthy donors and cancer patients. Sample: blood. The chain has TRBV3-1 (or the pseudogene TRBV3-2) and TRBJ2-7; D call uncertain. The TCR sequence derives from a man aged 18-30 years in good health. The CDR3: CASSQGYGEQYF. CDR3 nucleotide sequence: TGTGCCAGCAGCCAAGGTTACGGCGAGCAGTACTTC.